This TCR beta chain appears in the sequencing data of a study of blood T cell repertoires in COVID-19. Study at large: Samples came from the United States, Italy and Spain, spanning acute and convalescent COVID-19. Nucleic acid was either cDNA or gDNA, and it came from T cells, B-cell-depleted T cells, or PBMCs.

The V and J ends lost 6 bases and 5 bases, in that order; junction bases with no gene match: 5. The CDR3 extends over 13 amino acids. The germline V gene encodes CDR1 SGHNT and CDR2 YYREEE (reference sequence). Original analysis: Cell counts per sample came from amplifying reference gene primers. Sequenced by immunoSEQ multiplex PCR; TCRdb stores in-frame clones only, minus some. V and J calls and clone size are as listed in that table; D and trimming were resolved from the DNA. The sample comprises 50,000 or so clones, around 90% of which are singletons, and more than 10% rests with the top ten. The source is a man between 60 and 75 years old with active COVID-19. The chain is built from TRBV5-4 and TRBJ1-2; TRBD1 agrees at 9 bases. Sequences were obtained from peripheral blood. CDR3 sequence reads: CASTGDREYGYTF. For the CDR3, the DNA is TGTGCCAGCACCGGGGACAGGGAATATGGCTACACCTTC. The full variable domain, rest sourced from reference TRBV5-4 and TRBJ1-2, is ETGVTQSPTHLIKTRGQQVTLRCSSQSGHNTVSWYQQALGQGPQFIFQYYREEENGRGNFPPRFSGLQFPNYSSELNVNALELDDSALYLCASTGDREYGYTFGSGTRLTVV.